The sequence of this T cell receptor beta chain was determined in a study of control samples from healthy donors and cancer patients. Clones were sequenced by immunoSEQ multiplex PCR, and TCRdb holds only the in-frame ones, with some missing. This table holds 100,000 to 150,000 clones, less than 95% found once. CDR1 and CDR2 from the germline V gene are KGHSH and LQKENI. The germline V and J ends were trimmed by 3 bases and 7 bases, with 10 bases remaining between them. CDR3 length: 14 amino acids. This receptor was identified in a man aged 18 to 29 in good health. Input material: blood. The chain links TRBV18 to TRBJ1-6, with D possibly matching TRBD1 (5 bases). The CDR3 DNA reads as TGTGCCAGCTCACCGGGGGGAATCAATTCACCCCTCCACTTT. It translates to CASSPGGINSPLHF.